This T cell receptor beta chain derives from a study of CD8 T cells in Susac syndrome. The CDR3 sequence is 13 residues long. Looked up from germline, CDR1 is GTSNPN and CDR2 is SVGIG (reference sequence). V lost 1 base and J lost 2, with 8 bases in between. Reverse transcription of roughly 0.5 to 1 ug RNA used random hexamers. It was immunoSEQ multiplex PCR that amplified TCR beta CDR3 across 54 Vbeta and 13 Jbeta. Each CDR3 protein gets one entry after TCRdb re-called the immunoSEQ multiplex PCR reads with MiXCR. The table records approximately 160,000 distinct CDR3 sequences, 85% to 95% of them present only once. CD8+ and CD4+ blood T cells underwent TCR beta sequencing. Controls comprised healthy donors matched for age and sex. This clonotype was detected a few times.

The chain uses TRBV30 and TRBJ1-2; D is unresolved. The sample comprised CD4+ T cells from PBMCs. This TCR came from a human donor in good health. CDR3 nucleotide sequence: TGTGCCTGGAGTGGGGCGGCGAACTATGGCTACACCTTC. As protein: CAWSGAANYGYTF.